This T cell receptor beta chain was recovered during a study of T cells expressing NK-cell markers. Study outcomes and limitations: The contribution of dominant NKG2C+ clonotypes to CD8+ T cells in more than five donors was 1.0-7.0%.

This CDR3 has 13 amino acids. Germline CDR1 reads PRHDT; CDR2 reads FYEKMQ (reference sequence). TCRdb reprocessed the 5' RACE reads and keeps a single row for each CDR3 protein, giving no DNA. Its table lists 140,000 or so distinct CDR3 sequences. In the case of this clonotype: Its antigen is currently unknown.

The chain carries TRBV13 and TRBJ2-1; TCRdb gives TRBD1 as the D gene, but with no DNA this cannot be confirmed. The sample comprised blood T cells: a sorted CD56 or NKG2C T cell subset, CD4+ or CD8+ T cells, or bulk PBMC T cells (not recorded which). This TCR was recovered from a man between 18 and 29 years old in good health. The CDR3: CASSHGTGNEQFF.